The 9 T cell receptor beta chains in this list originate from one sample, sequenced in a study of T cells in Graves' hyperthyroidism and ophthalmopathy. There were TCR beta CDR3 regions amplified from RNA transcripts. The TCR CDR3 first-round RT-PCR relied on the HTBI primer set. TCRdb reprocessed the multiplex PCR reads via MiXCR and lists one record per CDR3 protein. The table shows 750,000 to 900,000 distinct CDR3 sequences, with more than 30% occurring only once. Sequenced material: blood. These receptor sequences come from a man younger than 30 with Graves' hyperthyroidism.

This clonotype has ten or more counts. The CDR3 DNA reads as TGTGCCAGCAGCTGGACAGGGCTGAACACTGAAGCTTTCTTT. Its protein is CASSWTGLNTEAFF. The chain combines TRBV2 with TRBJ1-1; 8 bases match TRBD1. The CDR3 has 14 residues. Germline CDR1 SNHLY, CDR2 FYNNEI. Trimming removed 6 bases from V and 0 bases from J; junction bases left unmatched: 3.

The chain couples TRBV6-5 to TRBJ2-5, with TRBD1 identical over 7 bases. Per the germline V gene, CDR1 is MNHEY and CDR2 is SVGAGI. The CDR3 has 14 amino acids. The V gene end was trimmed by 0 bases and the J gene end by 5 bases; junction bases not matched to a gene: 3. The CDR3 DNA reads TGTGCCAGCAGTTACTCGACGACAGGGGAGACCCAGTACTTC. It codes for CASSYSTTGETQYF.

The table lists this clonotype with a count of one. This chain joins TRBV5-1 and TRBJ2-2, with a tentative D call TRBD1 (5 bases). Trimming pared 7 bases from V and 5 bases from J, leaving 15 bases between. Germline V gene sequence: CDR1 SGHRS, CDR2 YFSETQ. The CDR3 loop spans 14 amino acids. This CDR3 is CASQGAGQTGELFF. The CDR3 DNA reads as TGCGCCAGCCAAGGGGCCGGGCAGACCGGGGAGCTGTTTTTT.

The sample holds a few counts of this clonotype. The V call is TRBV12-3 or TRBV12-4, the J call TRBJ1-1, with D unclear. This CDR3 comprises 11 residues. V shed 6 bases and J shed 11 bases, with 13 bases lying between them. This CDR3 is CASSPDFRAFF. The CDR3 coding sequence is TGTGCCAGCAGCCCGGACTTTCGGGCTTTCTTT.

For this clonotype: No conserved phenylalanine or tryptophan is present at the end of the CDR3, so a read error is the likely explanation. CDR3 DNA: TGTGCCAGCAGTGAAGAAGGCTACACCCTC. This sequence encodes CASSEEGYTL. The V call is TRBV6-1, the J call TRBJ1-2; D gene ambiguous. CDR1 MNHNS and CDR2 SASEGT come from the germline V gene. The V end was cut by 1 base, the J end by 8 bases, with 2 bases between. The CDR3 loop spans 10 amino acids.

This clonotype occurred once. The J gene is TRBJ2-7, the V gene TRBV29-1; the match to TRBD1 covers 9 bases. The CDR3 runs to 13 residues. Trimming removed 4 bases from V and 7 bases from J; junction bases left unmatched: 8. Germline CDR1 and CDR2: SQVTM and ANQGSEA. The CDR3 DNA is TGCAGCGTTGGGGGACAGGGTTACAATGAGCAGTACTTC. It codes for CSVGGQGYNEQYF.

The chain employs TRBV7-9 and TRBJ1-2; unclear D gene. V dropped 1 base and J dropped 6 bases, with 15 bases sitting between them. This CDR3 has 15 amino acids. The germline CDR1 and CDR2 sequences are SEHNR and FQNEAQ (reference sequence). CDR3 nucleotides: TGTGCCAGCAGCTTAGGCTACCGGGAAGCGGATGGCTACACCTTC. It encodes CASSLGYREADGYTF. Looking up the rest from reference TRBV7-9 and TRBJ1-2 gives the full variable domain: DTGVSQNPRHKITKRGQNVTFRCDPISEHNRLYWYRQTLGQGPEFLTYFQNEAQLEKSRLLSDRFSAERPKGSFSTLEIQRTEQGDSAMYLCASSLGYREADGYTFGSGTRLTVV.

At least ten counts were recorded for this clonotype. The V gene is TRBV2, the J gene TRBJ1-2, with D unclear. The germline V and J ends were trimmed by 7 bases and 3 bases, with 15 bases remaining between them. CDR1 and CDR2 (germline): SNHLY, FYNNEI. This CDR3 has 14 residues. The CDR3 bases are TGTGCCAGCATGGTTTGGGTCGGGGACTATGGCTACACCTTC. It translates to CASMVWVGDYGYTF.

The chain carries TRBV19 and TRBJ2-7; D call uncertain. Germline CDR1 LNHDA, CDR2 SQIVND (reference sequence). This CDR3 is built from 14 residues. V gave up 7 bases and J gave up 0 bases, with 13 bases separating them. CDR3 protein: CASKVGGSSYEQYF. In DNA, the CDR3 is TGTGCCAGTAAGGTGGGCGGTAGCTCCTACGAGCAGTACTTC.